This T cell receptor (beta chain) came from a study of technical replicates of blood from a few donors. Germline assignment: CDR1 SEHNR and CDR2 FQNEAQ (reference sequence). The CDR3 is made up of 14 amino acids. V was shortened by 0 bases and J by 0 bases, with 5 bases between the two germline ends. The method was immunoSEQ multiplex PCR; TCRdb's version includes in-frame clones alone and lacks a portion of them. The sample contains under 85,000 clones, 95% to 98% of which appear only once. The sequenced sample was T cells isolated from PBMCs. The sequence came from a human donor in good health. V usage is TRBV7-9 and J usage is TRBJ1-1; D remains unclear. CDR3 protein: CASSLALLNTEAFF. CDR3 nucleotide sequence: TGTGCCAGCAGCTTAGCGCTATTGAACACTGAAGCTTTCTTT.